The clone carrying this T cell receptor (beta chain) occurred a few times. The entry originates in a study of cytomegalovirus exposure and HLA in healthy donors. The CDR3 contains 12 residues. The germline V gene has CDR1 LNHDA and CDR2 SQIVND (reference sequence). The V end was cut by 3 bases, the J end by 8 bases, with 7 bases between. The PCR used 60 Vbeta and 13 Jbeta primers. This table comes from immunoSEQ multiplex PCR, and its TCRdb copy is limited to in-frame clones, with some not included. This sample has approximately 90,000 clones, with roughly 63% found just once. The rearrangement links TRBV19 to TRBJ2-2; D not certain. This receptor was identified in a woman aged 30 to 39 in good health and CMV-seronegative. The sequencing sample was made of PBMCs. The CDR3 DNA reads TGTGCCAGTAGTATTTCATTTGGGGAGCTGTTTTTT. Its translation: CASSISFGELFF.